This T cell receptor (beta chain) was obtained from a study of shared clonotypes between healthy human individuals. General study results and limits: Naive subsets, compared against memory subsets, generally had larger estimated richness values. Rarefaction analysis demonstrated incomplete sorted-subset sequencing notwithstanding large depth.

CD45RO-negative cells were positively selected for CCR7, leaving out terminally differentiated effector memory CD45RA+ cells. Every donor was a Caucasian adult from Nashville, Tennessee. Trimming removed 3 bases at V and 1 base at J, with 9 bases between. Looked up from germline, CDR1 is SEHNR and CDR2 is FQNEAQ (reference sequence). This CDR3 spans 14 amino acids. Template for every sorted-subset replicate PCR totaled around 200 ng DNA, 25,000 to 35,000 T cell genomes. Clones were read by immunoSEQ multiplex PCR, and TCRdb kept only the in-frame ones, dropping some. Here the sample spans roughly 850,000 clones, roughly 96% being singletons. A remark on this clone: The target antigen is unknown. Other DNA variants within this sample encode the same CDR3.

J is TRBJ2-5 and V is TRBV7-9; a possible D gene is TRBD2 (6 bases). Sequencing used naive CD8+ T cells sorted from blood. This receptor was obtained from a man aged 25-45 years in good health. The CDR3 region is CASSLSGSQETQYF. The CDR3 DNA follows: TGTGCCAGCAGCTTGTCCGGGAGCCAAGAGACCCAGTACTTC.